The clone carrying this T cell receptor beta chain turned up a few times. Its antigen remains unknown. This sample is drawn from a study of CD8 T cells in ankylosing spondylitis. The study's findings and limits: Disease-associated clones were CD8+ and fairly uncommon in peripheral blood. Previously reported in reactive arthritis synovial fluid and blood were some of the motif variants. A motif of eight or nine highly homologous TCR beta variants was seen as apparently characteristic of ankylosing spondylitis blood. It was reported that disease-linked clones were significantly enriched in matched ankylosing spondylitis synovial fluid.

In germline, CDR1 is SEHNR, CDR2 FQNEAQ (reference sequence). The V and J ends lost 4 bases and 5 bases respectively, with 15 bases between them. The CDR3 length is 15 residues. Via MiXCR, TCRdb re-called the 5' RACE reads, giving one row per CDR3 protein. The profile shows about 540,000 distinct CDR3 sequences, 9.5% to 15% of them singletons. Sequenced: blood, either unsorted or a sorted T cell fraction (not recorded which). This receptor was taken from a male donor with ankylosing spondylitis. The V and J genes are TRBV7-9 and TRBJ2-1; perhaps D is TRBD1 or TRBD2 (5 bases each). The CDR3 DNA is TGTGCCAGCAGCTCCCTGGGGGTGTTCAACAATGAGCAGTTCTTC. It encodes CASSSLGVFNNEQFF.